Below are 32 T cell receptor beta chains sequenced from a single sample in a study of T cell changes during pregnancy in multiple sclerosis. Only in-frame clones appear in the TCRdb table, and some are missing; sequencing was by immunoSEQ multiplex PCR. The table includes about 27,000 clones, around nine tenths detected once. This specimen consisted of CD8+ T cells from peripheral blood mononuclear cells, obtained in the second trimester of pregnancy. All receptors derive from a female donor with multiple sclerosis, enrolled in a pregnancy study.

The rearrangement uses TRBV5-6 and TRBJ2-1; TRBD2 is a possible D gene (6 bases). The CDR3 consists of 14 residues. Germline CDR1 is SGHDT and CDR2 is YYEEEE. Trimming stripped 2 bases from V and 7 bases from J, with 13 bases between. CDR3 sequence: CASSLGTDYNEQFF. The CDR3 DNA reads as TGTGCCAGCAGCTTAGGGACGGACTATAATGAGCAGTTCTTC.

J is TRBJ2-2 and V is TRBV6-1; 10 bases map to TRBD1. V dropped 7 bases and J dropped 6; count of bases not matched to a gene: 8. The germline gives CDR1 MNHNS, CDR2 SASEGT. The CDR3 has 15 residues. DNA for the CDR3: TGTGCCAGCATCACCGGGACAGGGGCTTCCGGGGAGCTGTTTTTT. This encodes CASITGTGASGELFF.

J is TRBJ2-7 and V is TRBV2; D remains ambiguous. Germline CDR1 is SNHLY and CDR2 is FYNNEI. Deletions cut 4 bases from V and 4 bases from J, with 20 bases between. There are 16 residues in the CDR3. The CDR3 sequence is CASSGVVIAHSYEQYF. The CDR3, as DNA: TGTGCCAGCAGTGGAGTAGTGATCGCCCATTCTTACGAGCAGTACTTC.

The chain recombines TRBV4-1 with TRBJ2-3, with D uncertain. Looked up from germline, CDR1 is MGHRA and CDR2 is YSYEKL. V dropped 0 bases and J dropped 5 bases, with 12 bases sitting between them. This CDR3 is 15 amino acids long. CDR3 sequence reads: CASSQDSLVIDTQYF. CDR3 in DNA: TGCGCCAGCAGCCAAGACTCTCTAGTGATAGATACGCAGTATTTT.

V usage is TRBV6-5 and J usage is TRBJ1-1, with 8 bases aligning to TRBD1. This CDR3 spans 15 amino acids. Per the germline V gene, CDR1 is MNHEY and CDR2 is SVGAGI. J gave up 2 bases and V 7 bases, and 9 bases lay outside the gene matches. The CDR3 here is CASNLGTGANTEAFF. In DNA, the CDR3 is TGTGCCAGCAATCTCGGGACAGGCGCTAACACTGAAGCTTTCTTT.

The V and J genes are TRBV4-3 and TRBJ2-7; unclear D gene. The germline gives CDR1 LGHNA, CDR2 YSLEER. The CDR3 has 13 amino acids. V was trimmed by 0 bases and J by 2 bases, leaving 5 bases between them. The CDR3 DNA reads as TGCGCCAGCAGCCAAGATTCGGCCTACGAGCAGTACTTC. Encoded protein: CASSQDSAYEQYF.

This chain joins TRBV29-1 and TRBJ1-4, with 8 bases identical to TRBD1. The CDR3 loop spans 18 amino acids. CDR1 and CDR2 (germline): SQVTM, ANQGSEA. V trimming: 4 bases; J trimming: 0 bases; junction bases outside the gene matches: 13. The CDR3 DNA sequence: TGCAGCGTTGGACTCCACGGACAGGGAGCCGCAACTAATGAAAAACTGTTTTTT. It translates to CSVGLHGQGAATNEKLFF.

The chain has TRBV27 and TRBJ2-1, with D perhaps TRBD2 (6 bases). Germline V gene data show CDR1 as MNHEY and CDR2 as SMNVEV (reference sequence). V shed 3 bases and J shed 1 base, with 19 bases lying between them. The CDR3 sequence is 18 residues long. DNA for the CDR3: TGTGCCAGCAGTTTCCGCTTTCGGCCGGAGGGGTCCTACAATGAGCAGTTCTTC. Amino acids: CASSFRFRPEGSYNEQFF.

This clone came up a few times. The identical CDR3 is also encoded by other nucleotide sequences in the sample. The chain links TRBV6-4 to TRBJ2-3, with 11 positions matching TRBD2. The CDR3 covers 15 residues. CDR1 MRHNA and CDR2 SNTAGT come from the germline V gene. Trimming took 6 bases from V and 4 from J; bases not matched to a gene: 6. Here the CDR3 reads CASSDTSGGADTQYF. CDR3 DNA: TGTGCCAGCAGCGACACTAGCGGGGGAGCAGATACGCAGTATTTT.

The gene calls are TRBV4-3 and TRBJ2-1, with 8 bases lining up with TRBD2. Germline values: CDR1 LGHNA, CDR2 YSLEER. The CDR3 runs 16 residues. J was trimmed by 8 bases and V by 3 bases; bases with no gene match: 12. CDR3 residues: CASSQEGLAMLDEQFF. In DNA form, the CDR3 reads TGCGCCAGCAGCCAGGAAGGACTAGCCATGCTGGATGAGCAGTTCTTC.

The chain links TRBV6-4 to TRBJ1-1, with 9 bases lining up with TRBD1. The germline gives CDR1 MRHNA, CDR2 SNTAGT. Germline trimming cut 3 bases from V and 3 bases from J; bases unmatched to any gene: 5. This CDR3 has 15 residues. Written as DNA, the CDR3 is TGTGCCAGCAGTGAAACAGGGGGCGAGGACACTGAAGCTTTCTTT. Translating gives CASSETGGEDTEAFF.

The chain uses TRBV4-1 and TRBJ1-2, with a weak D call TRBD1 (5 bases). Trimming pared 4 bases from V and 0 bases from J, leaving 12 bases between. CDR1 is MGHRA and CDR2 is YSYEKL in the germline V gene. This CDR3 contains 15 residues. The CDR3 loop is CASSPGRPSNYGYTF. The CDR3 region has the DNA TGCGCCAGCAGCCCAGGGCGTCCGTCTAACTATGGCTACACCTTC.

The chain is built from TRBV27 and TRBJ2-2; D uncertain. This CDR3 is 15 amino acids long. Germline V gives CDR1 MNHEY, CDR2 SMNVEV (reference sequence). Between the trimmed V and J ends, which lost 5 bases and 2 bases, there was a span of 12 bases. CDR3 loop: CASSPTALNTGELFF. CDR3 nucleotides: TGTGCCAGCAGTCCCACCGCACTTAACACCGGGGAGCTGTTTTTT.

V gene TRBV27 combines with J gene TRBJ1-1, with D unresolved. CDR3 length equals 14 residues. Between the trimmed V and J ends, which lost 2 bases and 0 bases, there was a span of 7 bases. Germline loops: CDR1 MNHEY, CDR2 SMNVEV (reference sequence). The CDR3 coding sequence is TGTGCCAGCAGTTTAAGAGGGTTGAACACTGAAGCTTTCTTT. It translates to CASSLRGLNTEAFF.

The chain is built from TRBV13 and TRBJ2-1; no firm D call. This CDR3 is 13 amino acids long. CDR1 and CDR2 (germline): PRHDT, FYEKMQ (reference sequence). V was clipped by 0 bases and J by 7 bases, with 7 bases between them. CDR3 amino acids: CASSLGLENEQFF. The DNA for the CDR3 is TGTGCCAGCAGCTTAGGCCTAGAGAATGAGCAGTTCTTC.

V and J are TRBV4-1 and TRBJ2-1; unclear D gene. From germline, CDR1 is MGHRA and CDR2 YSYEKL. The ends were cut back, 4 bases at V and 0 bases at J, with 16 bases in the middle. CDR3 length: 17 residues. CDR3 region: CASSLRRGQLSYNEQFF. As DNA, the CDR3 is TGCGCCAGCAGCCTCCGAAGAGGCCAGCTCTCCTACAATGAGCAGTTCTTC.

The V gene is TRBV6-5, the J gene TRBJ2-7; maybe TRBD1 (6 bases). The V gene's germline CDR1 is MNHEY and CDR2 SVGAGI. Trimming pared 0 bases from V and 7 bases from J, leaving 19 bases between. The CDR3 is 16 residues long. CDR3 amino acids: CASSYSGTLLYEEQYF. In nucleotides, the CDR3 is TGTGCCAGCAGTTACTCAGGGACACTACTTTACGAAGAGCAGTACTTC.

V usage is TRBV9 and J usage is TRBJ2-5, with D possibly TRBD2 on 6 matching bases. The germline V gene encodes CDR1 SGDLS and CDR2 YYNGEE. The CDR3 loop spans 14 amino acids. Between the trimmed V and J ends, which lost 2 bases and 5 bases, there was a span of 13 bases. The CDR3 region has the DNA TGTGCCAGCAGCGTCTGGGAGGATCGGGAGACCCAGTACTTC. Translated: CASSVWEDRETQYF.

The genes are TRBV7-3 and TRBJ2-3, with D tentatively TRBD2 (7 bases). Germline V gene lookup returns CDR1 SGHTA and CDR2 FQGTGA. Trimming took 2 bases from V and 2 from J, leaving 8 bases between them. The CDR3 has 14 amino acids. This chain's CDR3 is CASSLGGATDTQYF. DNA of the CDR3: TGTGCCAGCAGCTTAGGGGGGGCCACAGATACGCAGTATTTT.

The chain recombines TRBV2 with TRBJ2-1; D ambiguous. Germline assignment: CDR1 SNHLY and CDR2 FYNNEI. This CDR3 has 13 amino acids. V was cut by 2 bases and J by 9 bases, with 11 bases left in between. The CDR3: CASSERELLEQFF. CDR3 DNA: TGTGCCAGCAGTGAACGAGAACTCCTTGAGCAGTTCTTC.

The rearrangement joins TRBV9 to TRBJ2-1, with 7 bases aligning to TRBD1. Looked up from germline, CDR1 is SGDLS and CDR2 is YYNGEE. With V trimmed by 0 bases and J by 5 bases, 8 bases remained unmatched. The CDR3 is made up of 16 amino acids. The chain's CDR3 is CASSVDGQASDNEQFF. The CDR3 nucleotides are TGTGCCAGCAGCGTAGACGGACAGGCCTCGGACAATGAGCAGTTCTTC.

The gene calls are TRBV2 and TRBJ1-2; the D gene is possibly TRBD1 (5 bases). The CDR3 spans 15 residues. Germline loops: CDR1 SNHLY, CDR2 FYNNEI. The germline V and J ends were trimmed by 0 bases and 6 bases, with 14 bases remaining between them. The CDR3 is CASSEAGGGANGYTF. The CDR3 region has the DNA TGTGCCAGCAGTGAAGCGGGGGGAGGAGCTAATGGCTACACCTTC.

The chain links TRBV9 to TRBJ1-1, with 8 bases matching TRBD1. V was pared by 3 bases and J by 5 bases, with 3 bases of the junction left unmatched. This CDR3 has 13 residues. Germline V gives CDR1 SGDLS, CDR2 YYNGEE. As DNA, the CDR3 is TGTGCCAGCAGCGCCACAGGGGGGACTGAAGCTTTCTTT. This codes for CASSATGGTEAFF. The full variable domain, in which reference TRBV9 and TRBJ1-1 provide the parts outside the CDR3, is DSGVTQTPKHLITATGQRVTLRCSPRSGDLSVYWYQQSLDQGLQFLIQYYNGEERAKGNILERFSAQQFPDLHSELNLSSLELGDSALYFCASSATGGTEAFFGQGTRLTVV.

V gene TRBV10-3 combines with J gene TRBJ2-3; TRBD2 matches 7 bases. V shed 2 bases and J 4 bases; nucleotides not matched to a gene: 3. The CDR3 contains 14 residues. The germline V gene has CDR1 ENHRY and CDR2 SYGVKD. The CDR3 here is CAISEASGPDTQYF. The CDR3 nucleotides are TGTGCCATCAGTGAGGCTAGCGGCCCAGATACGCAGTATTTT.

This clone was seen just once. The rearrangement uses TRBV7-9 and TRBJ1-1; 7 bases agree with TRBD1. Germline V gene data show CDR1 as SEHNR and CDR2 as FQNEAQ (reference sequence). CDR3 length equals 15 residues. J lost 3 bases, V lost 4 bases, and 8 bases had no gene match. CDR3 amino acids: CASSYWTGRDTEAFF. In DNA form, the CDR3 reads TGTGCCAGCAGCTACTGGACAGGAAGGGACACTGAAGCTTTCTTT.

The chain has TRBV10-3 and TRBJ1-1; 7 bases line up with TRBD1. CDR3 length: 15 amino acids. Germline loops: CDR1 ENHRY, CDR2 SYGVKD. V lost 3 bases and J lost 6; bases outside the gene matches: 10. CDR3 sequence reads: CAISDPGGQHAEAFF. The CDR3 DNA reads as TGTGCCATCAGTGACCCAGGGGGACAGCACGCTGAAGCTTTCTTT.

The CDR3 is CASSLSDTEAFF. The CDR3 region has the DNA TGTGCCAGCAGCTTGTCCGACACTGAAGCTTTCTTT. The chain is built from TRBV7-9 and TRBJ1-1; D is unresolved. Trimming took 3 bases from V and 3 from J, leaving 5 bases between them. Germline loops: CDR1 SEHNR, CDR2 FQNEAQ (reference sequence). This CDR3 region has 12 residues.

The rearrangement uses TRBV7-8 and TRBJ2-7; TRBD2 matches at 8 bases. This CDR3 is built from 16 residues. V was clipped by 3 bases and J by 1 base; unmatched bases: 8. Looked up from germline, CDR1 is SGHVS and CDR2 is FQNEAQ. CDR3 region: CASSFTRGVGSYEQYF. Written as DNA, the CDR3 is TGTGCCAGCAGCTTTACGCGGGGGGTCGGGTCCTACGAGCAGTACTTC.

The chain links TRBV6-5 to TRBJ1-2; TRBD1 matches at 8 bases. V gave up 5 bases and J gave up 8 bases; unmatched junction bases: 7. This CDR3 is 13 amino acids long. Germline V gives CDR1 MNHEY, CDR2 SVGAGI. The CDR3, as DNA: TGTGCCAGCAGTCCAGACAGGGGAACAGGCTACACCTTC. Protein product: CASSPDRGTGYTF.

The chain recombines TRBV5-4 with TRBJ2-5; D is perhaps TRBD1 (6 bases). Deletions cut 4 bases from V and 3 bases from J, with 10 bases between. The CDR3 runs to 13 residues. Looked up from germline, CDR1 is SGHNT and CDR2 is YYREEE (reference sequence). DNA for the CDR3: TGTGCCAGCAGCCTATACAGGGAAGAGACCCAGTACTTC. This encodes CASSLYREETQYF. The variable domain in full, completed from reference TRBV5-4 and TRBJ2-5, reads ETGVTQSPTHLIKTRGQQVTLRCSSQSGHNTVSWYQQALGQGPQFIFQYYREEENGRGNFPPRFSGLQFPNYSSELNVNALELDDSALYLCASSLYREETQYFGPGTRLLVL.

The V gene is TRBV4-3, the J gene TRBJ2-5; tentatively, D is TRBD2 (7 bases). Trimming pared 4 bases from V and 1 base from J, leaving 16 bases between. The CDR3 is made up of 16 amino acids. Germline CDR1 reads LGHNA; CDR2 reads YSLEER. The CDR3 DNA follows: TGCGCCAGCAGCCTCCGGGCGGGGGCGACCCAAGAGACCCAGTACTTC. Translating it yields CASSLRAGATQETQYF.

The rearrangement uses TRBV11-3 and TRBJ2-1, with D unclear. Germline CDR1 SGHNT, CDR2 YENEEA. There are 13 residues in the CDR3. Deletions cut 0 bases from V and 6 bases from J, with 6 bases between. The CDR3 here is CASSLELRNEQFF. The CDR3 nucleotides are TGTGCCAGCAGCTTAGAGCTGCGCAATGAGCAGTTCTTC.